The rows below give T cell receptor beta chains drawn from one sample of a study of shared clonotypes between healthy human individuals. Generated by immunoSEQ multiplex PCR, the TCRdb table keeps only in-frame clones and is missing some. The sample yields roughly 500,000 clones, 75% to 85% seen once. Sequences were obtained from PBMCs. These TCRs come from a woman aged 40 to 50 in good health. Some clones in this sample may be carry-over from other donors' samples. The CDR3 runs from the conserved cysteine through the conserved F or W. D genes are given only for firm matches. Part of the rows lack a size; the others show once, few, many or a class for expanded clones.

J gene: TRBJ2-7
clone size: once
V gene: TRBV6-6
D gene: -
CDR3 protein: CASSYSEGGSYEQYF
CDR3 DNA: TGTGCCAGCAGTTACTCGGAGGGAGGATCCTACGAGCAGTACTTC

J gene: TRBJ2-7
clone size: -
V gene: TRBV6-6
D gene: -
CDR3 protein: CASGQVEQYF
CDR3 DNA: TGTGCCAGCGGCCAGGTCGAGCAGTACTTC

J gene: TRBJ2-1
clone size: -
V gene: TRBV5-1
D gene: TRBD2
CDR3 protein: CASSSLAGGINEQFF
CDR3 DNA: TGCGCCAGCAGCTCCCTAGCGGGAGGGATCAATGAGCAGTTCTTC

J gene: TRBJ2-3
clone size: -
V gene: TRBV28
D gene: TRBD2
CDR3 protein: CASSGGGTDTQYF
CDR3 DNA: TGTGCTAGCTCCGGGGGGGGCACAGATACGCAGTATTTT

J gene: TRBJ2-2
clone size: -
V gene: TRBV7-2
D gene: -
CDR3 protein: CASSSRGSNTGELFF
CDR3 DNA: TGTGCCAGCAGCTCCCGGGGATCGAACACCGGGGAGCTGTTTTTT

J gene: TRBJ2-7
clone size: -
V gene: TRBV5-1
D gene: TRBD1
CDR3 protein: CASSLGDSRSYEQYF
CDR3 DNA: TGCGCCAGCAGCTTGGGGGACAGCCGATCCTACGAGCAGTACTTC

J gene: TRBJ1-5
clone size: -
V gene: TRBV5-8
D gene: TRBD1
CDR3 protein: CASSLSGQGRQPQHF
CDR3 DNA: TGTGCCAGCAGCTTATCGGGACAGGGGAGGCAGCCCCAGCATTTT

J gene: TRBJ2-1
clone size: -
V gene: TRBV28
D gene: -
CDR3 protein: CASTAGSYNEQFF
CDR3 DNA: TGTGCCAGCACTGCGGGCTCCTACAATGAGCAGTTCTTC

J gene: TRBJ2-7
clone size: few
V gene: TRBV27
D gene: TRBD1
CDR3 protein: CASRPGQSYEQYF
CDR3 DNA: TGTGCCAGCAGGCCGGGACAGTCGTACGAGCAGTACTTC

J gene: TRBJ2-3
clone size: -
V gene: TRBV7-3
D gene: -
CDR3 protein: CASSFNTGSTDTQYF
CDR3 DNA: TGTGCCAGCAGCTTTAATACAGGGAGCACAGATACGCAGTATTTT

J gene: TRBJ2-1
clone size: once
V gene: TRBV19
D gene: TRBD2
CDR3 protein: CASSPTLGGSYNEQFF
CDR3 DNA: TGTGCCAGTAGTCCCACGTTGGGGGGGTCCTACAATGAGCAGTTCTTC

J gene: TRBJ2-3
clone size: -
V gene: TRBV19
D gene: -
CDR3 protein: CATSTRTSDTQYF
CDR3 DNA: TGTGCCACCTCGACAAGAACATCAGATACGCAGTATTTT

J gene: TRBJ1-2
clone size: -
V gene: TRBV7-2
D gene: TRBD1
CDR3 protein: CASSLWRQGGYGYTF
CDR3 DNA: TGTGCCAGCAGCTTATGGAGGCAGGGGGGATATGGCTACACCTTC

J gene: TRBJ2-7
clone size: -
V gene: TRBV6-6
D gene: TRBD1
CDR3 protein: CASSYTGQGGLLQYF
CDR3 DNA: TGTGCCAGCAGTTACACGGGACAGGGAGGGTTGTTGCAGTACTTC

J gene: TRBJ2-7
clone size: many
V gene: TRBV27
D gene: -
CDR3 protein: CASAWQPSYEQYF
CDR3 DNA: TGTGCCAGCGCGTGGCAGCCGTCCTACGAGCAGTACTTC

J gene: TRBJ1-1
clone size: many
V gene: TRBV28
D gene: -
CDR3 protein: CASREQTNTEAFF
CDR3 DNA: TGTGCCAGCAGAGAACAGACGAACACTGAAGCTTTCTTT

J gene: TRBJ2-7
clone size: -
V gene: TRBV30
D gene: -
CDR3 protein: CAFSYNSYEQYF
CDR3 DNA: TGTGCCTTCTCTTATAACTCCTACGAGCAGTACTTC

J gene: TRBJ1-1
clone size: few
V gene: TRBV5-1
D gene: -
CDR3 protein: CASYDSQGTEAFF
CDR3 DNA: TGCGCCAGCTACGACAGCCAGGGCACTGAAGCTTTCTTT

J gene: TRBJ1-2
clone size: -
V gene: TRBV19
D gene: -
CDR3 protein: CASSMVEYGYTF
CDR3 DNA: TGTGCCAGTAGTATGGTGGAGTATGGCTACACCTTC

J gene: TRBJ2-6
clone size: -
V gene: TRBV18
D gene: -
CDR3 protein: CASSPSGANVLTF
CDR3 DNA: TGTGCCAGCTCACCATCCGGGGCCAACGTCCTGACTTTC

J gene: TRBJ2-3
clone size: once
V gene: TRBV27
D gene: TRBD2
CDR3 protein: CASSAPSGKGTDTQYF
CDR3 DNA: TGTGCCAGCAGTGCTCCTAGCGGGAAGGGCACAGATACGCAGTATTTT

J gene: TRBJ1-4
clone size: -
V gene: TRBV5-1
D gene: -
CDR3 protein: CASSPGGASNEKLFF
CDR3 DNA: TGCGCCAGCAGCCCCGGGGGGGCGAGTAATGAAAAACTGTTTTTT

J gene: TRBJ2-3
clone size: -
V gene: TRBV4-2
D gene: TRBD2
CDR3 protein: CASSQAPGTSTSDTQYF
CDR3 DNA: TGTGCCAGCAGCCAGGCCCCCGGGACTAGCACCTCAGATACGCAGTATTTT

J gene: TRBJ2-3
clone size: few
V gene: TRBV7-3
D gene: -
CDR3 protein: CASSSGTPTDTQYF
CDR3 DNA: TGTGCCAGCAGCTCCGGGACGCCCACAGATACGCAGTATTTT

J gene: TRBJ2-7
clone size: -
V gene: TRBV5-1
D gene: -
CDR3 protein: CASTLLASGNPEEQYF
CDR3 DNA: TGCGCCAGCACCCTCTTAGCATCGGGGAACCCGGAGGAGCAGTACTTC

J gene: TRBJ1-4
clone size: few
V gene: TRBV21-1
D gene: -
CDR3 protein: CASSKGGRARAESEKLFF
CDR3 DNA: TGTGCCAGCAGCAAAGGTGGGCGGGCGAGGGCAGAGAGTGAAAAACTGTTTTTT

J gene: TRBJ2-1
clone size: -
V gene: TRBV10-3
D gene: TRBD2
CDR3 protein: CAIPKGTSGSGDEQFF
CDR3 DNA: TGTGCCATCCCCAAAGGGACTAGCGGGAGTGGTGATGAGCAGTTCTTC

J gene: TRBJ2-7
clone size: -
V gene: TRBV5-1
D gene: -
CDR3 protein: CASSLSRVNEQYF
CDR3 DNA: TGCGCCAGCAGCTTGTCCAGGGTAAACGAGCAGTACTTC

J gene: TRBJ1-2
clone size: few
V gene: TRBV30
D gene: -
CDR3 protein: CAWIRRANYGYTF
CDR3 DNA: TGTGCCTGGATCCGCAGGGCTAACTATGGCTACACCTTC

J gene: TRBJ2-4
clone size: once
V gene: TRBV5-8
D gene: -
CDR3 protein: CASSLIAVPRNIQYF
CDR3 DNA: TGTGCCAGCAGCTTGATAGCGGTACCGAGGAACATTCAGTACTTC

J gene: TRBJ2-5
clone size: -
V gene: TRBV9
D gene: TRBD1
CDR3 protein: CASSVGTGWETQETQYF
CDR3 DNA: TGTGCCAGCAGCGTGGGGACAGGGTGGGAAACCCAAGAGACCCAGTACTTC

J gene: TRBJ2-2
clone size: -
V gene: TRBV19
D gene: -
CDR3 protein: CASTQSFSGVRTGELFF
CDR3 DNA: TGTGCCAGTACTCAATCGTTTTCGGGAGTAAGGACCGGGGAGCTGTTTTTT

J gene: TRBJ1-4
clone size: -
V gene: TRBV28
D gene: TRBD1
CDR3 protein: CASIPRDSDQEKLFF
CDR3 DNA: TGTGCCAGCATACCCCGGGACAGTGACCAGGAAAAACTGTTTTTT

J gene: TRBJ1-2
clone size: -
V gene: TRBV7-2
D gene: -
CDR3 protein: CASSLLTDGYTF
CDR3 DNA: TGTGCCAGCAGCCTCCTGACGGATGGCTATACCTTC

J gene: TRBJ2-7
clone size: -
V gene: TRBV11-3
D gene: -
CDR3 protein: CASNRRDRSDEQYF
CDR3 DNA: TGTGCCAGTAACCGGAGGGACCGCTCGGACGAGCAGTACTTC

J gene: TRBJ2-5
clone size: once
V gene: TRBV27
D gene: TRBD2
CDR3 protein: CASSFLPSLAGGVETQYF
CDR3 DNA: TGTGCCAGCAGTTTCCTCCCCAGCCTAGCGGGAGGGGTCGAGACCCAGTACTTC

J gene: TRBJ2-3
clone size: -
V gene: TRBV7-2
D gene: TRBD2
CDR3 protein: CASSLGLVTDTQYF
CDR3 DNA: TGTGCCAGCAGCTTGGGACTAGTAACAGATACGCAGTATTTT

J gene: TRBJ2-3
clone size: -
V gene: TRBV28
D gene: TRBD1
CDR3 protein: CASSPPRGYVLFTDTQYF
CDR3 DNA: TGTGCCAGCAGTCCCCCCAGGGGGTATGTCCTTTTCACAGATACGCAGTATTTT

J gene: TRBJ2-2
clone size: many
V gene: TRBV7-8
D gene: -
CDR3 protein: CASSLGVGKGTGELFF
CDR3 DNA: TGTGCCAGCAGCTTAGGAGTGGGGAAGGGCACCGGGGAGCTGTTTTTT

J gene: TRBJ1-5
clone size: once
V gene: TRBV28
D gene: TRBD1
CDR3 protein: CASSLIRGQGNQPQHF
CDR3 DNA: TGTGCCAGCAGTTTAATAAGGGGGCAGGGCAATCAGCCCCAGCATTTT

J gene: TRBJ1-5
clone size: -
V gene: TRBV28
D gene: -
CDR3 protein: CASSLRPGNQPQHF
CDR3 DNA: TGTGCCAGCAGTTTAAGGCCGGGGAATCAGCCCCAGCATTTT

J gene: TRBJ2-3
clone size: -
V gene: TRBV5-4
D gene: TRBD1
CDR3 protein: CASRDRVTDTQYF
CDR3 DNA: TGTGCCAGCAGGGACAGGGTCACAGATACGCAGTATTTT

J gene: TRBJ2-7
clone size: -
V gene: TRBV5-6
D gene: TRBD2
CDR3 protein: CASSLRLAGDGGEQYF
CDR3 DNA: TGTGCCAGCAGCTTGCGACTAGCGGGAGATGGAGGCGAGCAGTACTTC